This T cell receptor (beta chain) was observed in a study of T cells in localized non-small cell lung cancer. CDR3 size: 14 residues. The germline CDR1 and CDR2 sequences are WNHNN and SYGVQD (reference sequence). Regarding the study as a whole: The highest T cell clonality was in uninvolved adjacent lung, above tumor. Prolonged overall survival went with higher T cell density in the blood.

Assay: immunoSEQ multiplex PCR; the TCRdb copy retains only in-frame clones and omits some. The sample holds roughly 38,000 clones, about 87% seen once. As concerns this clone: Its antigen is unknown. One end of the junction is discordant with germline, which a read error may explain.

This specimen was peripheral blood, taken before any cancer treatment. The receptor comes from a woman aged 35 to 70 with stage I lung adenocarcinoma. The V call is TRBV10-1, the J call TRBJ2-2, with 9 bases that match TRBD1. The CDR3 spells CASSRTGEHRGAVF. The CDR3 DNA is TGCGCCAGCAGTAGGACAGGGGAACACCGGGGAGCTGTTTTT.